This T cell receptor beta chain derives from a study of blood T cell repertoires in COVID-19. The overall study: Samples of COVID-19 (acute and convalescent) were obtained from the United States, Italy and Spain. The analysed material was cDNA or gDNA that came from T cells, B-cell-depleted T cells, or PBMCs.

Using immunoSEQ multiplex PCR, the repertoire was profiled, and TCRdb retains in-frame clones only, with some absent. The data contain under 200,000 clones, 65% to 90% of them seen just once; the ten biggest clones take up about 1.5%. V was clipped by 1 base and J by 3 bases; unmatched bases: 5. Germline CDR1 reads SGHTA; CDR2 reads FQGNSA. The CDR3 covers 15 residues. The clonotype originates from a human donor in a cohort sampled during active COVID-19. V is TRBV7-2 and J is TRBJ2-7; 8 bases align to TRBD2. Sequencing was performed on peripheral blood. The CDR3 DNA is TGTGCCAGCAGCTTAGGAGGTAGCGGGGTCTACGAGCAGTACTTC. It is translated as CASSLGGSGVYEQYF.